This T cell receptor beta chain is drawn from a study of blood T cell repertoires in COVID-19. Study context: Samples came from the United States, Italy and Spain, spanning acute and convalescent COVID-19. T cells, B-cell-depleted T cells, or PBMCs provided the cDNA or gDNA that served as material.

CDR1 is SEHNR, CDR2 FQNEAQ, per germline (reference sequence). This CDR3 comprises 15 residues. V dropped 5 bases and J dropped 2 bases, with 12 bases sitting between them. TCRdb's copy holds only in-frame clones and misses some; the assay was immunoSEQ multiplex PCR. Of approximately 300,000 clones listed, around 89% are singletons. The receptor comes from a woman between 40 and 55 years old with acute or convalescent COVID-19. The sequencing input was peripheral blood. The chain links TRBV7-9 to TRBJ2-2; D possibly corresponds to TRBD2 (6 bases). The CDR3 nucleotides read TGTGCCAGCAGCCCCTGGGGGGTTAACACCGGGGAGCTGTTTTTT. It specifies CASSPWGVNTGELFF.